The 28 T cell receptor beta chains reported below all come from one sample, sequenced in a study of CD8 T cells in ankylosing spondylitis. TCRdb analysed the 5' RACE reads with MiXCR anew, one entry per CDR3 protein. The repertoire holds roughly 7,500 distinct CDR3 sequences, with under 8.5% as singletons. The specimen sequenced was blood, either unsorted or a sorted T cell fraction (not recorded which). The receptors stem from a male donor with ankylosing spondylitis or in good health (not recorded which).

This clonotype was seen just once. The chain couples TRBV9 to TRBJ2-3, with a weak D call TRBD2 (6 bases). V shed 3 bases and J shed 0 bases, with 8 bases lying between them. CDR3 length: 14 residues. Germline CDR1 SGDLS, CDR2 YYNGEE. The CDR3 is CASSEAGSTDTQYF. Here the CDR3 DNA reads TGTGCCAGCAGCGAGGCGGGGAGCACAGATACGCAGTATTTT. Full variable domain (missing parts from reference TRBV9 and TRBJ2-3): DSGVTQTPKHLITATGQRVTLRCSPRSGDLSVYWYQQSLDQGLQFLIQYYNGEERAKGNILERFSAQQFPDLHSELNLSSLELGDSALYFCASSEAGSTDTQYFGPGTRLTVL.

CDR3 protein: CASRDTISGANVLTF. CDR3 nucleotide sequence: TGTGCCAGCAGAGATACTATCTCTGGGGCCAACGTCCTGACTTTC. The chain couples TRBV9 to TRBJ2-6; no clear D gene. Germline V gene lookup returns CDR1 SGDLS and CDR2 YYNGEE. The CDR3 is made up of 15 amino acids. With 5 bases removed from V and 0 bases from J, the gap between germline ends came to 9 bases.

This clonotype was seen repeatedly, ten times or more. This may arise from a read error, as a much more abundant clone is one base away. This CDR3 reads CASSVDGSGNTIYF. As DNA, the CDR3 is TGTGCCAGCAGCGTAGACGGATCTGGAAACACCATATATTTT. This chain links TRBV9 with TRBJ1-3; no definite D call. The CDR3 consists of 14 residues. The V end was cut by 0 bases, the J end by 1 base, with 5 bases between. Germline CDR1 SGDLS, CDR2 YYNGEE. Supplemented by reference TRBV9 and TRBJ1-3, the full variable domain reads DSGVTQTPKHLITATGQRVTLRCSPRSGDLSVYWYQQSLDQGLQFLIQYYNGEERAKGNILERFSAQQFPDLHSELNLSSLELGDSALYFCASSVDGSGNTIYFGEGSWLTVV.

Ten or more counts support this clonotype. This chain uses TRBV9 with TRBJ1-1, with D possibly being TRBD1 (6 bases). Germline V gene data show CDR1 as SGDLS and CDR2 as YYNGEE. Trimming cost V 4 bases and J 11 bases, with 24 bases left between them. This CDR3 has 15 residues. The CDR3 nucleotides are TGTGCCAGCAGCCACCGACAGGATCCCTTCGGGTCGGCTTTCTTT. Protein product: CASSHRQDPFGSAFF.

This clonotype was detected ten times or more. The chain combines TRBV9 with TRBJ2-6, with no clear D. CDR1 SGDLS and CDR2 YYNGEE come from the germline V gene. V shed 0 bases and J shed 4 bases, with 2 bases lying between them. There are 13 residues in the CDR3. Here the CDR3 reads CASSVDGANVLTF. CDR3 coding DNA: TGTGCCAGCAGCGTAGACGGGGCCAACGTCCTGACTTTC.

This clonotype showed up just a few times. The chain couples TRBV9 to TRBJ2-4; no clear D gene. V was trimmed by 5 bases and J by 2 bases, leaving 20 bases between them. CDR3 length: 17 amino acids. The germline V gene encodes CDR1 SGDLS and CDR2 YYNGEE. This chain's CDR3 is CASSNPKGSGPKNIQYF. CDR3 nucleotides: TGTGCCAGCAGTAATCCCAAAGGCAGTGGTCCCAAAAACATTCAGTACTTC.

This clonotype was detected ten times or more. The J gene is TRBJ2-1, the V gene TRBV9; D may be TRBD2 (5 bases). V was clipped by 0 bases and J by 0 bases, with 13 bases between them. Per the germline V gene, CDR1 is SGDLS and CDR2 is YYNGEE. The CDR3 runs 17 residues. CDR3 nucleotide sequence: TGTGCCAGCAGCGTAGGGGGTAGCGTTAGCTCCTACAATGAGCAGTTCTTC. Translated, it gives CASSVGGSVSSYNEQFF.

In its sample, this clonotype was seen many times. The V gene is TRBV9, the J gene TRBJ2-2; D not resolved. CDR3 length: 18 amino acids. Trimming left V 0 bases short and J 4 bases short, with 19 bases between. In germline, CDR1 is SGDLS, CDR2 YYNGEE. CDR3 sequence reads: CASSVDVSVSRGTGELFF. CDR3 DNA sequence: TGTGCCAGCAGCGTAGATGTCTCGGTCTCCCGCGGCACCGGGGAGCTGTTTTTT.

Ten or more counts support this clonotype. The rearrangement uses TRBV9 and TRBJ1-2, with D tentatively TRBD1 (5 bases). The CDR3 is made up of 13 amino acids. From germline, CDR1 is SGDLS and CDR2 YYNGEE. Between the trimmed V and J ends, which lost 3 bases and 3 bases, there was a span of 9 bases. Here the CDR3 reads CASSESTDYGYTF. Written as DNA, the CDR3 is TGTGCCAGCAGCGAGTCGACAGACTATGGCTACACCTTC.

Sample share makes this clonotype medium-sized (0.01 to 0.1%). The V call is TRBV9, the J call TRBJ2-3; D remains unclear. The germline V and J ends were trimmed by 0 bases and 2 bases, with 1 base remaining between them. Germline V gene data show CDR1 as SGDLS and CDR2 as YYNGEE. The CDR3 runs to 12 residues. CDR3 protein: CASSVDTDTQYF. In DNA, the CDR3 is TGTGCCAGCAGCGTAGACACAGATACGCAGTATTTT.

The table lists this clonotype with many counts. V usage is TRBV9 and J usage is TRBJ2-3; maybe TRBD1 (6 bases). The length of the CDR3 is 15 residues. The germline V and J ends were trimmed by 4 bases and 0 bases, with 12 bases remaining between them. Germline loops: CDR1 SGDLS, CDR2 YYNGEE. The DNA for the CDR3 is TGTGCCAGCAGCAGCCGACAGGCCAGCACAGATACGCAGTATTTT. Translating gives CASSSRQASTDTQYF.

This clonotype was counted ten times or more. The rearrangement uses TRBV9 and TRBJ2-5; D not certain. This CDR3 region has 13 residues. The V gene's germline CDR1 is SGDLS and CDR2 YYNGEE. Trimming left V 7 bases short and J 1 base short, with 11 bases between. CDR3 DNA: TGTGCCAGCGGCCCCGAGGCCCAAGAGACCCAGTACTTC. Translating gives CASGPEAQETQYF.

This clonotype was counted ten times or more. The genes are TRBV9 and TRBJ2-5; a weak D match, TRBD1 (6 bases). The CDR3 loop spans 14 amino acids. V shed 3 bases and J shed 2 bases, with 11 bases lying between them. The germline V gene has CDR1 SGDLS and CDR2 YYNGEE. Written as DNA, the CDR3 is TGTGCCAGCAGCGGGGGACACCTACAAGAGACCCAGTACTTC. Protein product: CASSGGHLQETQYF.

This clonotype was seen a handful of times. This chain links TRBV9 with TRBJ2-1; TRBD1 agrees at 8 bases. There are 15 residues in the CDR3. The V and J ends lost 4 bases and 9 bases, in that order; junction bases with no gene match: 12. Germline lookup yields CDR1 SGDLS and CDR2 YYNGEE. As DNA, the CDR3 is TGTGCCAGCAGCCCCCAGTGGACAGGGCCCGGTGAGCAGTTCTTC. As protein: CASSPQWTGPGEQFF.

Relative to its sample, this clonotype is large (0.1 to 1%). The chain carries TRBV9 and TRBJ1-3; D might be TRBD1 (5 bases). V was pared by 1 base and J by 7 bases, with 12 bases between. CDR1 is SGDLS and CDR2 is YYNGEE in the germline V gene. CDR3 length equals 14 residues. DNA of the CDR3: TGTGCCAGCAGCGTACTCTATGAGGGGAACACCATATATTTT. This sequence encodes CASSVLYEGNTIYF.

This clonotype was recorded a few times. The V and J genes are TRBV9 and TRBJ2-5; D perhaps matches TRBD1 (6 bases). V was clipped by 2 bases and J by 2 bases, with 10 bases between them. The CDR3 consists of 14 residues. From germline, CDR1 is SGDLS and CDR2 YYNGEE. The CDR3 coding sequence is TGTGCCAGCAGCGTTGACGGACAGCAAGAGACCCAGTACTTC. As protein: CASSVDGQQETQYF.

The table lists this clonotype with many counts. This chain uses TRBV7-2 with TRBJ2-7, with TRBD1 identical over 7 bases. Trimming cost V 7 bases and J 2 bases; bases outside gene matches: 11. CDR3 size: 15 residues. The germline gives CDR1 SGHTA, CDR2 FQGNSA. CDR3 protein: CASTLRGRGAYEQYV. In nucleotides, the CDR3 is TGTGCCAGCACCCTAAGGGGGCGCGGAGCCTACGAGCAGTACGTC.

The chain has TRBV9 and TRBJ2-1, with 11 bases that match TRBD2. This CDR3 contains 13 residues. J lost 9 bases, V lost 4 bases, and 3 bases had no gene match. CDR1 and CDR2 (germline): SGDLS, YYNGEE. The CDR3, as DNA: TGTGCCAGCAGCCTGACTAGCGGGGCTGAGCAGTTCTTC. Translating it yields CASSLTSGAEQFF.

This clonotype occurred a few times. The V gene is TRBV9, the J gene TRBJ1-6; 11 nucleotides align to TRBD1. Germline-derived CDR1 and CDR2 are SGDLS and YYNGEE. This CDR3 is built from 15 residues. J gave up 7 bases and V 3 bases, and 3 bases lay outside the gene matches. The CDR3: CASSEGTGGNSPLHF. The CDR3 DNA follows: TGTGCCAGCAGCGAGGGGACAGGGGGGAATTCACCCCTCCACTTT.

There are many counts of this clonotype. The chain combines TRBV9 with TRBJ1-2, with no clear D. V lost 1 base and J lost 8, with 6 bases in between. CDR1 and CDR2 (germline): SGDLS, YYNGEE. The CDR3 is 11 residues long. The CDR3 protein is CASSVPRGYTF. The CDR3, as DNA: TGTGCCAGCAGCGTACCCCGCGGCTACACCTTC.

This clonotype showed up just a few times. The chain couples TRBV9 to TRBJ2-6; D may correspond to TRBD1 or TRBD2 (5 bases each). Trimming took 3 bases from V and 2 from J, leaving 6 bases between them. The CDR3 runs to 14 residues. Germline V CDR1 and CDR2: SGDLS, YYNGEE. The CDR3 DNA reads as TGTGCCAGCAGCGGAGGGGCTGGGGCCAACGTCCTGACTTTC. Translation gives CASSGGAGANVLTF.

This clonotype was counted many times. The genes are TRBV9 and TRBJ2-1, with D possibly matching TRBD2 (6 bases). Germline V gives CDR1 SGDLS, CDR2 YYNGEE. Trimming removed 0 bases from V and 5 bases from J, with 9 bases in between. CDR3 length equals 14 residues. This chain's CDR3 is CASSVGLANNEQFF. The CDR3, as DNA: TGTGCCAGCAGCGTAGGTCTAGCGAACAATGAGCAGTTCTTC.

By share of the sample, this clonotype is medium-sized. This chain uses TRBV9 with TRBJ2-1; 9 bases agree with TRBD2. V gave up 4 bases and J gave up 5 bases; unmatched junction bases: 4. From germline, CDR1 is SGDLS and CDR2 YYNGEE. The CDR3 is made up of 14 amino acids. As DNA, the CDR3 is TGTGCCAGCAGCCCGGGACTAGCCCACAATGAGCAGTTCTTC. The encoded protein is CASSPGLAHNEQFF.

In this sample, this clonotype turned up many times. The chain combines TRBV9 with TRBJ2-6; the D call may be TRBD1 or TRBD2 (5 bases each). The CDR3 is 15 amino acids. V was pared by 0 bases and J by 2 bases, with 6 bases between. The germline gives CDR1 SGDLS, CDR2 YYNGEE. In nucleotides, the CDR3 is TGTGCCAGCAGCGTAGGGGGGACTGGGGCCAACGTCCTGACTTTC. Translated: CASSVGGTGANVLTF. The full variable domain, its missing parts supplied by reference TRBV9 and TRBJ2-6, is DSGVTQTPKHLITATGQRVTLRCSPRSGDLSVYWYQQSLDQGLQFLIQYYNGEERAKGNILERFSAQQFPDLHSELNLSSLELGDSALYFCASSVGGTGANVLTFGAGSRLTVL.

This clonotype was seen many times. V usage is TRBV9 and J usage is TRBJ2-1; TRBD1 matches at 8 bases. With 5 bases clipped from V and 2 bases from J, the junction kept 3 bases outside the gene matches. Germline V gene data show CDR1 as SGDLS and CDR2 as YYNGEE. The CDR3 length is 14 residues. CDR3 DNA sequence: TGTGCCAGCAGTCCAGGGGGCACCTACAATGAGCAGTTCTTC. Protein product: CASSPGGTYNEQFF.

The sample holds a few counts of this clonotype. V usage is TRBV9 and J usage is TRBJ2-3; possible D gene TRBD1, 5 bases. The CDR3 length is 14 residues. CDR1 and CDR2 from the germline V gene are SGDLS and YYNGEE. The V end lost 3 bases, the J end lost 5 bases, and 13 bases lay between the germline ends. The CDR3, as DNA: TGTGCCAGCAGCGCAGAAGGGGTCCTAGATACGCAGTATTTT. This translates into CASSAEGVLDTQYF. Together with reference TRBV9 and TRBJ2-3, the CDR3 gives the full variable domain: DSGVTQTPKHLITATGQRVTLRCSPRSGDLSVYWYQQSLDQGLQFLIQYYNGEERAKGNILERFSAQQFPDLHSELNLSSLELGDSALYFCASSAEGVLDTQYFGPGTRLTVL.

The V call is TRBV9, the J call TRBJ1-2, with D hard to call. Germline CDR1 reads SGDLS; CDR2 reads YYNGEE. The CDR3 runs to 13 residues. V was pared by 0 bases and J by 5 bases, with 8 bases between. CDR3 in DNA: TGTGCCAGCAGCGTAGCTACCGATTATGGCTACACCTTC. It is translated as CASSVATDYGYTF.

This clonotype is categorized as medium-sized. This chain links TRBV9 with TRBJ1-2; no reliable D call. The germline V and J ends were trimmed by 0 bases and 2 bases, with 11 bases remaining between them. Germline V gene data show CDR1 as SGDLS and CDR2 as YYNGEE. The CDR3 extends over 15 amino acids. CDR3 sequence reads: CASSVAVAQNYGYTF. CDR3 DNA: TGTGCCAGCAGCGTAGCAGTGGCGCAGAACTATGGCTACACCTTC. The complete variable domain, with remaining parts taken from reference TRBV9 and TRBJ1-2, reads DSGVTQTPKHLITATGQRVTLRCSPRSGDLSVYWYQQSLDQGLQFLIQYYNGEERAKGNILERFSAQQFPDLHSELNLSSLELGDSALYFCASSVAVAQNYGYTFGSGTRLTVV.